This passage covers 12 T cell receptor beta chains from one sample sequenced in a study of shared clonotypes between healthy human individuals. Sequencing used immunoSEQ multiplex PCR; TCRdb keeps in-frame clones, though not all of them. The sample has about 520,000 clones, about 78% seen once. The sequencing input was PBMCs. These receptors all come from a woman in her thirties or forties in good health. Some clones in this sample may be carry-over from other donors' samples.

The chain joins TRBV20-1 to TRBJ2-3, with D uncertain. The V gene lost 1 base and the J gene lost 5 bases, with 4 bases spanning the gap. In germline, CDR1 is DFQATT, CDR2 SNEGSKA (reference sequence). CDR3 length: 11 residues. This CDR3 reads CSARVVDTQYF. In DNA form, the CDR3 reads TGCAGTGCTAGAGTAGTAGATACGCAGTATTTT.

In this sample, this clone turned up once. The chain uses TRBV15 and TRBJ2-7; D perhaps matches TRBD1 (5 bases). The CDR3 contains 14 residues. Trimming left V 0 bases short and J 4 bases short, with 10 bases between. Germline assignment: CDR1 LNHNV and CDR2 YYDKDF (reference sequence). The CDR3: CATSRDKGKYEQYF. The CDR3 DNA reads as TGTGCCACCAGCAGAGATAAGGGGAAATACGAGCAGTACTTC.

This chain uses TRBV29-1 with TRBJ2-2; 7 nucleotides match TRBD1. Germline CDR1 SQVTM, CDR2 ANQGSEA. Trimming at V came to 7 bases and at J to 3 bases, leaving 5 bases not matched to a gene. CDR3 length: 13 residues. Here the CDR3 reads CSAGDRYTGELFF. The DNA of the CDR3 is TGCAGCGCCGGGGACAGATACACCGGGGAGCTGTTTTTT.

Concerning this clone: This may stem from a read error, because a much larger clone lies one nucleotide away. This sample also contains other DNA sequences that code for the same CDR3. The V call is TRBV9, the J call TRBJ2-2; D remains ambiguous. The ends were cut back, 4 bases at V and 3 bases at J, with 4 bases in the middle. Germline lookup yields CDR1 SGDLS and CDR2 YYNGEE. This CDR3 spans 12 amino acids. The DNA for the CDR3 is TGTGCCAGCAGCTCACACACCGGGGAGCTGTTTTTT. Amino acid sequence: CASSSHTGELFF.

The chain joins TRBV15 to TRBJ2-5, with 9 bases identical to TRBD2. Per the germline V gene, CDR1 is LNHNV and CDR2 is YYDKDF (reference sequence). This CDR3 is 16 amino acids long. Trimming at V came to 1 base and at J to 5 bases, leaving 8 bases not matched to a gene. The CDR3 nucleotides read TGTGCCACCAGCAGAGTTAGCGGGAGCCCGGGGGAGACCCAGTACTTC. It is translated as CATSRVSGSPGETQYF.

The chain has TRBV18 and TRBJ1-1, with 7 bases that match TRBD1. Germline V lookup: CDR1 KGHSH, CDR2 LQKENI. The CDR3 spans 14 residues. V shed 8 bases and J 0 bases; nucleotides not matched to a gene: 6. Written as DNA, the CDR3 is TGTGCCAGCCAGCGGGACAGAATGAACACTGAAGCTTTCTTT. It codes for CASQRDRMNTEAFF.

CDR3 nucleotide sequence: TGTGCCTGGAGTGAACTAGCGGACGACACAGATACGCAGTATTTT. Its translation: CAWSELADDTDTQYF. This chain uses TRBV30 with TRBJ2-3; 8 nucleotides align to TRBD2. This CDR3 contains 15 residues. After removal of 1 base from V and 2 bases from J, the junction contained 5 bases not matched to a gene. Germline-derived CDR1 and CDR2 are GTSNPN and SVGIG (reference sequence).

A single count supports this clone. V is TRBV9 and J is TRBJ2-7; 8 nucleotides agree with TRBD1. V was pared by 8 bases and J by 5 bases, with 9 bases of the junction left unmatched. The V gene's germline CDR1 is SGDLS and CDR2 YYNGEE. This CDR3 has 13 residues. The CDR3 region has the DNA TGTGCCAGTCCTCGGACAGGGCCTCACGAGCAGTACTTC. This sequence encodes CASPRTGPHEQYF.

The chain has TRBV30 and TRBJ2-3; D possibly corresponds to TRBD1 (8 bases). This CDR3 spans 18 amino acids. The V end lost 3 bases, the J end lost 2 bases, and 24 bases lay between the germline ends. The germline CDR1 and CDR2 sequences are GTSNPN and SVGIG (reference sequence). This chain's CDR3 is CAWRGTGGVILHTDTQYF. CDR3 bases: TGTGCCTGGAGAGGAACAGGGGGGGTCATCCTCCACACAGATACGCAGTATTTT.

The V gene is TRBV29-1, the J gene TRBJ1-2; 9 bases line up with TRBD1. The junction had 5 bases not matched to a gene; V was cut back by 7 bases and J by 8 bases. The germline V gene has CDR1 SQVTM and CDR2 ANQGSEA. This CDR3 contains 11 residues. The CDR3 loop reads CSDGTGYGYTF. The CDR3 DNA is TGCAGCGATGGGACAGGGTACGGCTACACCTTC.

This chain joins TRBV2 and TRBJ2-3, with D unresolved. Trimming shortened V by 1 base and J by 9 bases, and 11 bases separated the two germline ends. Germline V lookup: CDR1 SNHLY, CDR2 FYNNEI. The CDR3 is 13 residues long. This chain's CDR3 is CASSEDLGWTQYF. The CDR3 DNA is TGTGCCAGCAGTGAAGATTTGGGATGGACGCAGTATTTT.

V and J are TRBV30 and TRBJ2-7; possibly TRBD1 or TRBD2 for D (5 bases each). Trimming took 3 bases from V and 3 from J, leaving 36 bases between them. The germline gives CDR1 GTSNPN, CDR2 SVGIG (reference sequence). CDR3 length: 21 residues. The CDR3 coding sequence is TGTGCCTGGAGCCTCTCCCCTAGTTACCCCGGGACCCCAGTATTCCTCTACGAGCAGTACTTC. This encodes CAWSLSPSYPGTPVFLYEQYF.